A selection of T cell receptor beta chains follows, all from one sample in a study of shared clonotypes between healthy human individuals. TCRdb keeps only in-frame clones here, not all; method: immunoSEQ multiplex PCR. The sample lists about 700,000 clones, approximately 90% seen once, with approximately 24% in the top ten. Material for sequencing was naive CD8+ T cells sorted from blood. These receptor sequences come from a man aged 25 to 40 in good health. CDR3s include the opening cysteine and the closing phenylalanine or tryptophan. Fields, in order: clone size, J gene, D gene, V gene, CDR3 protein, CDR3 DNA. The D gene is left open where the match is weak. The size of a clone is reported for some rows only, either as once, few or many, or as a class for expanded clones.

clone_size: .; j_call: TRBJ2-7; d_call: .; v_call: TRBV29-1; cdr3_aa: CSVGWGLSYEQYF; cdr3_nt: TGCAGCGTTGGGTGGGGGCTCTCCTACGAGCAGTACTTC
clone_size: .; j_call: TRBJ2-3; d_call: TRBD1; v_call: TRBV29-1; cdr3_aa: CSARLLDRGRADTQYF; cdr3_nt: TGCAGCGCCCGCCTCCTGGACAGGGGGCGTGCAGATACGCAGTATTTT
clone_size: .; j_call: TRBJ2-1; d_call: .; v_call: TRBV4-3; cdr3_aa: CASSQERQGPYNEQFF; cdr3_nt: TGCGCCAGCAGCCAAGAAAGGCAGGGCCCCTACAATGAGCAGTTCTTC
clone_size: once; j_call: TRBJ1-1; d_call: TRBD1; v_call: TRBV27; cdr3_aa: CASSHQGALYTEAFF; cdr3_nt: TGTGCCAGCAGTCACCAGGGGGCACTGTATACTGAAGCTTTCTTT
clone_size: .; j_call: TRBJ2-1; d_call: TRBD1; v_call: TRBV29-1; cdr3_aa: CSVAGTGGDEQFF; cdr3_nt: TGCAGCGTTGCCGGGACAGGAGGCGATGAGCAGTTCTTC
clone_size: .; j_call: TRBJ2-1; d_call: .; v_call: TRBV7-9; cdr3_aa: CASSPDLGKYNEQFF; cdr3_nt: TGTGCCAGCAGCCCGGACTTAGGAAAATACAATGAGCAGTTCTTC
clone_size: .; j_call: TRBJ2-1; d_call: .; v_call: TRBV9; cdr3_aa: CASSVGASSYNEQFF; cdr3_nt: TGTGCCAGCAGCGTAGGGGCGAGCTCCTACAATGAGCAGTTCTTC
clone_size: once; j_call: TRBJ2-1; d_call: .; v_call: TRBV19; cdr3_aa: CASRPSVGDNEQFF; cdr3_nt: TGTGCCAGTAGGCCCTCGGTTGGTGACAATGAGCAGTTCTTC
clone_size: .; j_call: TRBJ2-7; d_call: .; v_call: TRBV19; cdr3_aa: CASSKTVSSYEQYF; cdr3_nt: TGTGCCAGTAGTAAAACAGTCAGCTCCTACGAGCAGTACTTC
clone_size: .; j_call: TRBJ2-7; d_call: .; v_call: TRBV7-6; cdr3_aa: CASSLGGGYEQYF; cdr3_nt: TGTGCCAGCAGCTTAGGAGGGGGCTACGAGCAGTACTTC
clone_size: .; j_call: TRBJ2-2; d_call: TRBD2; v_call: TRBV29-1; cdr3_aa: CSVELRLAGNTGELFF; cdr3_nt: TGCAGCGTTGAATTAAGACTAGCGGGGAACACCGGGGAGCTGTTTTTT
clone_size: .; j_call: TRBJ2-3; d_call: .; v_call: TRBV5-4; cdr3_aa: CASSADTDTQYF; cdr3_nt: TGTGCCAGCAGCGCAGACACAGATACGCAGTATTTT
clone_size: .; j_call: TRBJ2-7; d_call: .; v_call: TRBV10-1; cdr3_aa: CADTGSSATYEQYF; cdr3_nt: TGCGCCGACACGGGAAGTAGCGCAACCTACGAGCAGTACTTC
clone_size: .; j_call: TRBJ2-1; d_call: TRBD1; v_call: TRBV10-3; cdr3_aa: CAISQDRGPYNEQFF; cdr3_nt: TGTGCCATCAGTCAGGACAGGGGGCCCTACAATGAGCAGTTCTTC
clone_size: .; j_call: TRBJ1-5; d_call: .; v_call: TRBV7-9; cdr3_aa: CASSRNPGGNQPQHF; cdr3_nt: TGTGCCAGCAGCCGAAACCCCGGAGGCAATCAGCCCCAGCATTTT
clone_size: .; j_call: TRBJ1-5; d_call: .; v_call: TRBV7-8; cdr3_aa: CASSLGVGNQPQHF; cdr3_nt: TGTGCCAGCAGCTTAGGGGTGGGCAATCAGCCCCAGCATTTT
clone_size: .; j_call: TRBJ2-3; d_call: TRBD2; v_call: TRBV30; cdr3_aa: CAWRGLAGEVDTQYF; cdr3_nt: TGTGCCTGGAGAGGTCTAGCGGGAGAAGTAGATACGCAGTATTTT
clone_size: .; j_call: TRBJ2-2; d_call: .; v_call: TRBV5-5; cdr3_aa: CASRMKSGNTGELFF; cdr3_nt: TGTGCCAGCAGGATGAAATCGGGTAACACCGGGGAGCTGTTTTTT
clone_size: .; j_call: TRBJ2-7; d_call: .; v_call: TRBV12-2; cdr3_aa: CASRSKTPGQKVSYEQYF; cdr3_nt: TGTGCAAGTCGCTCCAAAACGCCGGGACAGAAGGTTTCCTACGAGCAGTACTTC
clone_size: .; j_call: TRBJ2-5; d_call: .; v_call: TRBV7-9; cdr3_aa: CASSLGFGETQYF; cdr3_nt: TGTGCCAGCAGCTTAGGGTTCGGAGAGACCCAGTACTTC
clone_size: .; j_call: TRBJ1-4; d_call: .; v_call: TRBV4-1; cdr3_aa: CASSQDPGTYNEKLFF; cdr3_nt: TGCGCCAGCAGCCAAGACCCCGGGACGTATAATGAAAAACTGTTTTTT
clone_size: .; j_call: TRBJ2-3; d_call: TRBD2; v_call: TRBV19; cdr3_aa: CATTPAGRASDTQYF; cdr3_nt: TGTGCCACCACACCCGCCGGGAGGGCCTCAGATACGCAGTATTTT
clone_size: .; j_call: TRBJ2-5; d_call: .; v_call: TRBV28; cdr3_aa: CASSLFSARETQYF; cdr3_nt: TGTGCCAGCAGTTTGTTCTCAGCTAGAGAGACCCAGTACTTC
clone_size: .; j_call: TRBJ2-3; d_call: TRBD1; v_call: TRBV27; cdr3_aa: CASSLLAGTERSTDTQYF; cdr3_nt: TGTGCCAGCAGTTTATTGGCTGGGACAGAACGTAGCACAGATACGCAGTATTTT
clone_size: few; j_call: TRBJ1-1; d_call: .; v_call: TRBV15; cdr3_aa: CATSRDVDGSTEAFF; cdr3_nt: TGTGCCACCAGCAGAGATGTCGACGGGAGCACTGAAGCTTTCTTT
clone_size: .; j_call: TRBJ2-7; d_call: .; v_call: TRBV18; cdr3_aa: CASSPAYEQYF; cdr3_nt: TGTGCCAGCTCACCCGCCTACGAGCAGTACTTC
clone_size: .; j_call: TRBJ2-2; d_call: TRBD2; v_call: TRBV27; cdr3_aa: CASRSISGRTGELFF; cdr3_nt: TGTGCCAGCAGATCCATTAGCGGGAGAACGGGGGAGCTGTTTTTT
clone_size: .; j_call: TRBJ1-3; d_call: .; v_call: TRBV5-1; cdr3_aa: CASSLTGEGNTIYF; cdr3_nt: TGCGCCAGCAGCTTGACAGGAGAAGGAAACACCATATATTTT
clone_size: .; j_call: TRBJ2-1; d_call: .; v_call: TRBV9; cdr3_aa: CASSVAGGIANEQFF; cdr3_nt: TGTGCCAGCAGCGTAGCGGGCGGGATTGCGAATGAGCAGTTCTTC
clone_size: .; j_call: TRBJ2-7; d_call: .; v_call: TRBV27; cdr3_aa: CASSFQNGYEQYF; cdr3_nt: TGTGCCAGCAGTTTCCAGAACGGGTACGAGCAGTACTTC
clone_size: .; j_call: TRBJ2-3; d_call: TRBD1; v_call: TRBV7-9; cdr3_aa: CASSHRDRGADTQYF; cdr3_nt: TGTGCCAGCAGCCACAGGGACAGGGGGGCAGATACGCAGTATTTT
clone_size: .; j_call: TRBJ1-2; d_call: TRBD1; v_call: TRBV15; cdr3_aa: CATSPTGGGYGYTF; cdr3_nt: TGTGCCACCAGCCCGACAGGGGGCGGCTATGGCTACACCTTC
clone_size: .; j_call: TRBJ1-1; d_call: .; v_call: TRBV6-5; cdr3_aa: CASSYSRGLNTEAFF; cdr3_nt: TGTGCCAGCAGTTACTCCAGGGGTCTGAACACTGAAGCTTTCTTT
clone_size: .; j_call: TRBJ2-3; d_call: .; v_call: TRBV19; cdr3_aa: CASSIGSRGTDTQYF; cdr3_nt: TGTGCCAGTAGTATAGGAAGCCGGGGAACAGATACGCAGTATTTT
clone_size: .; j_call: TRBJ2-1; d_call: .; v_call: TRBV29-1; cdr3_aa: CSVMGPYNEQFF; cdr3_nt: TGCAGCGTTATGGGACCCTACAATGAGCAGTTCTTC
clone_size: .; j_call: TRBJ2-7; d_call: .; v_call: TRBV27; cdr3_aa: CASKEGGSYEQYF; cdr3_nt: TGTGCCAGCAAAGAGGGCGGATCCTACGAGCAGTACTTC
clone_size: .; j_call: TRBJ2-1; d_call: .; v_call: TRBV4-3; cdr3_aa: CASSQDGGSSYRFF; cdr3_nt: TGCGCCAGCAGCCAAGATGGTGGGAGTAGTTATCGGTTCTTC
clone_size: .; j_call: TRBJ2-7; d_call: .; v_call: TRBV28; cdr3_aa: CASRPLGGLSYEQYF; cdr3_nt: TGTGCCAGCAGGCCCCTGGGAGGCCTCTCCTACGAGCAGTACTTC
clone_size: .; j_call: TRBJ2-3; d_call: TRBD1; v_call: TRBV29-1; cdr3_aa: CSVVTGQTDTQYF; cdr3_nt: TGCAGCGTGGTGACAGGGCAAACAGATACGCAGTATTTT
clone_size: .; j_call: TRBJ2-7; d_call: TRBD2; v_call: TRBV27; cdr3_aa: CASQDLAGLGEQYF; cdr3_nt: TGTGCCAGCCAGGATCTAGCGGGTCTTGGCGAGCAGTACTTC
clone_size: .; j_call: TRBJ2-5; d_call: TRBD2; v_call: TRBV25-1; cdr3_aa: CASSDQLAGGGQETQYF; cdr3_nt: TGTGCCAGCAGTGATCAACTAGCGGGAGGAGGGCAAGAGACCCAGTACTTC
clone_size: once; j_call: TRBJ2-5; d_call: .; v_call: TRBV7-6; cdr3_aa: CASSLADETQYF; cdr3_nt: TGTGCCAGCAGCTTAGCGGATGAGACCCAGTACTTC